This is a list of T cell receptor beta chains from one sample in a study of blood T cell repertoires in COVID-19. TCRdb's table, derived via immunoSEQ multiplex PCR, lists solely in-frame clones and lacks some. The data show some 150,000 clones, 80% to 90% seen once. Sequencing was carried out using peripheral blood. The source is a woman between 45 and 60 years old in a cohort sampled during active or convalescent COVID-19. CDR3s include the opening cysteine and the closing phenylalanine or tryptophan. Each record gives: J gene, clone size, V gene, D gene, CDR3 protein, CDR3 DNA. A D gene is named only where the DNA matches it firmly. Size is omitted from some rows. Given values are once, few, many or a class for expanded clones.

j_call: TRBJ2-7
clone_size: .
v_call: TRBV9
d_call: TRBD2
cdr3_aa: CASSVGSGFSYEQYF
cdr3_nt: TGTGCCAGCAGCGTAGGTAGCGGGTTTTCCTACGAGCAGTACTTC

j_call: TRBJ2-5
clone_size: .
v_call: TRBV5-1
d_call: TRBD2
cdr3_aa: CASSSGTSGGSETQYF
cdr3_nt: TGCGCCAGCAGCTCCGGTACTAGCGGGGGATCTGAGACCCAGTACTTC

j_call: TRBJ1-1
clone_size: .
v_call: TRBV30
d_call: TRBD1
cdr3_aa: CAWKQGAATEAFF
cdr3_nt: TGTGCCTGGAAACAGGGGGCGGCCACTGAAGCTTTCTTT

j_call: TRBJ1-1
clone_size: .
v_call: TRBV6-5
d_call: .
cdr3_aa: CASSRDMDTEAFF
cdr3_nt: TGTGCCAGCAGCCGGGACATGGACACTGAAGCTTTCTTT

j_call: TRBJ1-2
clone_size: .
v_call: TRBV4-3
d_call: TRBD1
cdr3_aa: CASSQDAQGARGYTF
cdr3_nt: TGCGCCAGCAGCCAAGATGCCCAGGGGGCGCGCGGCTACACCTTC

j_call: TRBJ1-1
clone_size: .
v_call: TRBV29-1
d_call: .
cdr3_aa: CSVRTGSPEAFF
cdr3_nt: TGCAGCGTTAGAACAGGGAGCCCTGAAGCTTTCTTT

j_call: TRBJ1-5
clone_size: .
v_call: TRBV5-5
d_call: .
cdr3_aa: CASSSQLHRGNQPQHF
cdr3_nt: TGTGCCAGCAGCTCGCAGCTCCACAGGGGCAATCAGCCCCAGCATTTT

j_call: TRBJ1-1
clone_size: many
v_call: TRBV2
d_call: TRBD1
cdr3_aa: CASRGTGYGKNTEAFF
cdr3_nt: TGTGCCAGCAGAGGGACAGGATATGGTAAGAACACTGAAGCTTTCTTT

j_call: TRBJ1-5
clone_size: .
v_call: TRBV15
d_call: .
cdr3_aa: CATSRDVGQGHQPQHF
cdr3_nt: TGTGCCACCAGCAGAGATGTGGGGCAGGGGCATCAGCCCCAGCATTTT

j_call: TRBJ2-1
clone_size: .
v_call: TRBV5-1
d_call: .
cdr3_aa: CASRSGDGPQFF
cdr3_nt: TGCGCCAGCAGGTCAGGGGATGGGCCGCAGTTCTTC

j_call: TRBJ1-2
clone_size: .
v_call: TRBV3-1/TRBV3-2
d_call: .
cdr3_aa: CASSQGVGARYGYTF
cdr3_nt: TGTGCCAGCAGCCAAGGGGTAGGAGCGCGCTATGGCTACACCTTC

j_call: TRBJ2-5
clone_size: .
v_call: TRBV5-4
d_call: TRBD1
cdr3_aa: CASSGKPGQGFQETQYF
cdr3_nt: TGTGCCAGCAGCGGGAAGCCGGGACAGGGGTTCCAAGAGACCCAGTACTTC

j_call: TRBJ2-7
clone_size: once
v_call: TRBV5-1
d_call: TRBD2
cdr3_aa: CASSLGSGGFLPYEQYF
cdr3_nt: TGCGCCAGCAGCTTGGGTAGCGGGGGCTTTTTACCCTACGAGCAGTACTTC

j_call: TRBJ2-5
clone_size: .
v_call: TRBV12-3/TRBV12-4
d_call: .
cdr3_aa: CASSPLGEETQYF
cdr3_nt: TGTGCCAGCAGTCCTCTCGGAGAAGAGACCCAGTACTTC

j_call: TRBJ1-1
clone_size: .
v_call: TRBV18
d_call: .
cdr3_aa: CASSPDQVLGTEAFF
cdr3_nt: TGTGCCAGCTCACCAGATCAAGTACTCGGCACTGAAGCTTTCTTT

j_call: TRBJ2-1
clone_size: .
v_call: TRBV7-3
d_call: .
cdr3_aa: CASSDPGTGEGDEQFF
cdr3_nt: TGTGCCAGCAGCGATCCCGGGACCGGGGAGGGGGATGAGCAGTTCTTC

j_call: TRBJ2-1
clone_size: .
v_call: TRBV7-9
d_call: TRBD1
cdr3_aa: CASSPTGQGYNEQFF
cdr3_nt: TGTGCCAGCAGCCCAACGGGACAGGGGTACAATGAGCAGTTCTTC

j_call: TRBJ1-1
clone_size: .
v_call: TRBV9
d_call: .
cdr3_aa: CASSPTETFTEAFF
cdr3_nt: TGTGCCAGCAGCCCCACCGAGACATTTACCGAAGCTTTCTTT

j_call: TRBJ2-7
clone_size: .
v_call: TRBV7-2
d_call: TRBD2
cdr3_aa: CASSLGGGDPYEQYF
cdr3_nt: TGTGCCAGCAGCTTAGGGGGAGGGGACCCCTACGAGCAGTACTTC

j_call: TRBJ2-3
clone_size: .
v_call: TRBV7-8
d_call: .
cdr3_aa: CASSLGTPRGQYF
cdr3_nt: TGTGCCAGCAGCTTAGGAACACCCCGAGGCCAGTATTTT

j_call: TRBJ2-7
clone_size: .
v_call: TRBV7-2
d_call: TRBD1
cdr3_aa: CASSFGQVSAYEQYF
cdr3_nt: TGTGCCAGCAGCTTCGGACAGGTCTCAGCCTACGAGCAGTACTTC

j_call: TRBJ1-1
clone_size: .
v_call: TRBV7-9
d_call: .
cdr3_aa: CASSLPRSPAEAFF
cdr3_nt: TGTGCCAGCAGCTTACCCAGATCTCCCGCTGAAGCTTTCTTT

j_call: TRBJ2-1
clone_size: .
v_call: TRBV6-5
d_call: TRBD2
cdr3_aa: CASSKASGLNEQFF
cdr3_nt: TGTGCCAGCAGCAAGGCTAGCGGACTCAATGAGCAGTTCTTC

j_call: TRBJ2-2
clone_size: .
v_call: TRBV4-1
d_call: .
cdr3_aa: CASSQEMARVGNTGELFF
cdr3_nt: TGCGCCAGCAGCCAAGAAATGGCCAGGGTGGGGAACACCGGGGAGCTGTTTTTT

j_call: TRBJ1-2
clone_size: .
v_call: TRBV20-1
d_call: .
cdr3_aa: CSASPQGPGYYGYTF
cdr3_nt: TGCAGTGCTAGTCCCCAGGGGCCGGGATACTATGGCTACACCTTC

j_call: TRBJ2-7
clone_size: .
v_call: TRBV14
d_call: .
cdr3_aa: CASSQVTENYEQYF
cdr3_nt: TGTGCCAGCAGCCAAGTCACAGAAAACTACGAGCAGTACTTC

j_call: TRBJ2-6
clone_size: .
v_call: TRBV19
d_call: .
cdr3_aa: CASSFSRGSGANVLTF
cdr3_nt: TGTGCCAGTAGCTTCAGCAGGGGCTCTGGGGCCAACGTCCTGACTTTC